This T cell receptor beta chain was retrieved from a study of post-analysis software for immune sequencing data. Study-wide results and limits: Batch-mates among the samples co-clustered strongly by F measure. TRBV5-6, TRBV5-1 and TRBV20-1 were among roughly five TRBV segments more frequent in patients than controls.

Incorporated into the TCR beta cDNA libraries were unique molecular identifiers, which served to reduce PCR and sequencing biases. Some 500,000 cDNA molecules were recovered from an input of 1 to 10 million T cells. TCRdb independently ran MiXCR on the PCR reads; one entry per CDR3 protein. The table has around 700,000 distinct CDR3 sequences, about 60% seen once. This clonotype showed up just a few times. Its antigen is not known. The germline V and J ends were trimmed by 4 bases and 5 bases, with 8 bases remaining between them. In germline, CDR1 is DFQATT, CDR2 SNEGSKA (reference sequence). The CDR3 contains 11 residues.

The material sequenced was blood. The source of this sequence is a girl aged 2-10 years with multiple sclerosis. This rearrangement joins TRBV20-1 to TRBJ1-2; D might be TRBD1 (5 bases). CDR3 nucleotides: TGCAGTGCTACTACAGGATATGGCTACACCTTC. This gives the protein CSATTGYGYTF.